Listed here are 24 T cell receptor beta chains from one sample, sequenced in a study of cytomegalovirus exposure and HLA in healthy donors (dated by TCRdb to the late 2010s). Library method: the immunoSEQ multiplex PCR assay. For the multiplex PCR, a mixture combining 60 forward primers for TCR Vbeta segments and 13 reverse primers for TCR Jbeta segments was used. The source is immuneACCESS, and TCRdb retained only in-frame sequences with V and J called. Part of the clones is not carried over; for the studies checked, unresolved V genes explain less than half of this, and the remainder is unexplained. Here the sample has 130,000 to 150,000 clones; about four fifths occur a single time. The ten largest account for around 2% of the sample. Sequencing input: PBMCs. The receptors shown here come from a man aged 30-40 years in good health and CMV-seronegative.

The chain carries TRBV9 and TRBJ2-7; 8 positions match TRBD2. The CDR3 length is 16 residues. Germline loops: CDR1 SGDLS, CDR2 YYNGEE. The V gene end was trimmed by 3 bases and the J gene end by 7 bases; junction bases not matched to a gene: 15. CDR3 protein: CASSARETGGPKEQYF. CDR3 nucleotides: TGTGCCAGCAGCGCGAGGGAAACGGGAGGGCCTAAAGAGCAGTACTTC.

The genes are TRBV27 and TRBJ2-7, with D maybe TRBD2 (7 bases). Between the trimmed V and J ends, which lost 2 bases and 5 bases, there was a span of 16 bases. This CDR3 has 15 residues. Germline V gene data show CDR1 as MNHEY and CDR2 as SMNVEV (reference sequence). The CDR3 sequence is CASSLRGGAENEQYF. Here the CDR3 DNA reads TGTGCCAGCAGTTTAAGGGGGGGCGCGGAGAACGAGCAGTACTTC.

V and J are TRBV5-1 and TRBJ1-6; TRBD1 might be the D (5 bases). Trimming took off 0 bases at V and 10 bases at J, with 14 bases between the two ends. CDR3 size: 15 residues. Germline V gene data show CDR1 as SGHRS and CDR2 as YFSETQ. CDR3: CASSLAGGFRSPLHF. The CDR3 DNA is TGCGCCAGCAGCTTGGCTGGGGGGTTTCGATCACCCCTCCACTTT.

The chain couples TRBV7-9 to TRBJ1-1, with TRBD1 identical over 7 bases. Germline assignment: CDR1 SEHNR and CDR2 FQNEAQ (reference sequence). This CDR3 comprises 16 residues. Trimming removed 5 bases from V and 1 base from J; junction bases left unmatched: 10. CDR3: CASSQLTGSRNTEAFF. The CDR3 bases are TGTGCCAGCAGCCAGTTGACAGGGTCGAGGAACACTGAAGCTTTCTTT.

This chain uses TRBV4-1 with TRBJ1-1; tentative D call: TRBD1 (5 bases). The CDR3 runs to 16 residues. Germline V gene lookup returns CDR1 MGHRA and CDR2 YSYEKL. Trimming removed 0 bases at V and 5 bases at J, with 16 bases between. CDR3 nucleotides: TGCGCCAGCAGCCAAGATTGGGGACCCCGGGGGACTGAAGCTTTCTTT. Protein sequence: CASSQDWGPRGTEAFF.

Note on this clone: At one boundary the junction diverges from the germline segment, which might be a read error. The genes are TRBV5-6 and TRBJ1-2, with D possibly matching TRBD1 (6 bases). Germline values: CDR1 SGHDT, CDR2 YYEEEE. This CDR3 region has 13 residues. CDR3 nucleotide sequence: TGTGCCAGCAGCCAGGGGACCCTCTATGGCTACCCCTTC. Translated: CASSQGTLYGYPF.

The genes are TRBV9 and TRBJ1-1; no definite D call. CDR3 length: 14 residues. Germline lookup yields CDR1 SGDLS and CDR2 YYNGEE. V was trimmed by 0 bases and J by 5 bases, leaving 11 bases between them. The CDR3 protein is CASSVAEGRTEAFF. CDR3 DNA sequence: TGTGCCAGCAGCGTAGCTGAGGGTCGAACTGAAGCTTTCTTT. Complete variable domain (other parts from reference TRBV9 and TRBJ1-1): DSGVTQTPKHLITATGQRVTLRCSPRSGDLSVYWYQQSLDQGLQFLIQYYNGEERAKGNILERFSAQQFPDLHSELNLSSLELGDSALYFCASSVAEGRTEAFFGQGTRLTVV.

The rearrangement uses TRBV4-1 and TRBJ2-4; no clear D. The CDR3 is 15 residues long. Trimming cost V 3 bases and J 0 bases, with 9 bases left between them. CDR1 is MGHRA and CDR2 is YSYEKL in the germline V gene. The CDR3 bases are TGCGCCAGCAGCCAGTTTCAACTAGCCAAAAACATTCAGTACTTC. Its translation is CASSQFQLAKNIQYF.

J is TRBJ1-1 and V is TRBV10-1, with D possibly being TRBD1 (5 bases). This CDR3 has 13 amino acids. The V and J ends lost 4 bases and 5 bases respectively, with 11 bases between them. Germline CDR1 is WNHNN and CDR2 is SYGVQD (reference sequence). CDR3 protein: CASSVPGSTEAFF. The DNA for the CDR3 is TGCGCCAGCAGTGTGCCAGGGTCAACTGAAGCTTTCTTT.

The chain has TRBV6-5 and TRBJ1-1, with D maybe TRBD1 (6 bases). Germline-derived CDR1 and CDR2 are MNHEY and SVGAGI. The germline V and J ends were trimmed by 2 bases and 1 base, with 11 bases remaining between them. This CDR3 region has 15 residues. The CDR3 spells CASSYHSTGNTEAFF. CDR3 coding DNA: TGTGCCAGCAGTTACCACTCGACAGGGAACACTGAAGCTTTCTTT.

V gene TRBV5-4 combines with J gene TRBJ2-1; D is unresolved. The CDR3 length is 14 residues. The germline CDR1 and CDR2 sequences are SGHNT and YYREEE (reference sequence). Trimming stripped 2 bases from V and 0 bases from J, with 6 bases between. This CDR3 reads CASSFHSSYNEQFF. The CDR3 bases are TGTGCCAGCAGCTTCCATAGCTCCTACAATGAGCAGTTCTTC. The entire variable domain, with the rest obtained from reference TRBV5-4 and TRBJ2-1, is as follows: ETGVTQSPTHLIKTRGQQVTLRCSSQSGHNTVSWYQQALGQGPQFIFQYYREEENGRGNFPPRFSGLQFPNYSSELNVNALELDDSALYLCASSFHSSYNEQFFGPGTRLTVL.

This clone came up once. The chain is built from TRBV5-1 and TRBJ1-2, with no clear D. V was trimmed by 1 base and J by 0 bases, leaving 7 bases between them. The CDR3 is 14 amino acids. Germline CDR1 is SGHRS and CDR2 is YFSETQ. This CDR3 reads CASSLTETNYGYTF. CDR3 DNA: TGCGCCAGCAGCTTGACAGAGACTAACTATGGCTACACCTTC.

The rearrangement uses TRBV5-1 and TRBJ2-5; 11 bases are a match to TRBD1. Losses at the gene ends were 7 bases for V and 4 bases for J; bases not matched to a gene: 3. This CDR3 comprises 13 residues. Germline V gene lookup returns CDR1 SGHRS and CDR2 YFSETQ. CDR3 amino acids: CASGQGAGETQYF. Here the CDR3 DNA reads TGCGCCAGCGGACAGGGGGCGGGAGAGACCCAGTACTTC.

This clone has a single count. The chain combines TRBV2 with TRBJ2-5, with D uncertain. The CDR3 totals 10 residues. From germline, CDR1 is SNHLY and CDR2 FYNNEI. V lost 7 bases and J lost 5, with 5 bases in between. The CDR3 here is CASTAETQYF. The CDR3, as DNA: TGTGCCAGCACTGCGGAGACCCAGTACTTC. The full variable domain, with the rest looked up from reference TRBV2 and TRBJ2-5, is EPEVTQTPSHQVTQMGQEVILRCVPISNHLYFYWYRQILGQKVEFLVSFYNNEISEKSEIFDDQFSVERPDGSNFTLKIRSTKLEDSAMYFCASTAETQYFGPGTRLLVL.

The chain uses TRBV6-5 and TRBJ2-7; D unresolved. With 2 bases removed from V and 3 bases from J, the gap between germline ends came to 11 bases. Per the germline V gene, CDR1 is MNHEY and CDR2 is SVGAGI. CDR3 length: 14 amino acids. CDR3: CASSYEHRVYEQYF. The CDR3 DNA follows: TGTGCCAGCAGTTACGAACACCGTGTCTACGAGCAGTACTTC.

CDR3 region: CASSPSQGGNTIYF. In nucleotides, the CDR3 is TGTGCCAGCAGCCCATCCCAGGGCGGAAACACCATATATTTT. V usage is TRBV9 and J usage is TRBJ1-3, with a weak D call TRBD1 (5 bases). The CDR3 spans 14 residues. Trimming shortened V by 4 bases and J by 4 bases, and 12 bases separated the two germline ends. Germline CDR1 reads SGDLS; CDR2 reads YYNGEE.

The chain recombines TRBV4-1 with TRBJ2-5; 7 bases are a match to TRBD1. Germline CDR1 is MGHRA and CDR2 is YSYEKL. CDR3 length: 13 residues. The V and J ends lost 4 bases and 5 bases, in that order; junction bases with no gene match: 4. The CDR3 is CASSPTGRETQYF. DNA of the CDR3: TGCGCCAGCAGCCCGACAGGGCGTGAGACCCAGTACTTC.

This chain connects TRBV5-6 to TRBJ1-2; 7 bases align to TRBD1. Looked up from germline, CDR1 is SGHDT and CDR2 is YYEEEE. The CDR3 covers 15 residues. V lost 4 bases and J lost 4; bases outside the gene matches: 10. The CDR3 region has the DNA TGTGCCAGCAGCCCATCTAGACAGGGTATCTATGGCTACACCTTC. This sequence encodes CASSPSRQGIYGYTF.

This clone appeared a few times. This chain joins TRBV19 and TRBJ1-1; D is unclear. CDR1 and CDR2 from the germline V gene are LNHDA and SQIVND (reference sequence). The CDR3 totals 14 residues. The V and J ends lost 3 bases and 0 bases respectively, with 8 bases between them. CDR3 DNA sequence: TGTGCCAGTAGTATGCGGCGCCTGAACACTGAAGCTTTCTTT. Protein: CASSMRRLNTEAFF.

The DNA for the CDR3 is TGTGCCAGCAGGGACAGGGCACATGAGCAGTTCTTC. Its translation: CASRDRAHEQFF. This chain connects TRBV6-5 to TRBJ2-1, with 8 bases matching TRBD1. The ends lost 6 bases at V and 8 bases at J; junction bases unmatched: 3. The V gene's germline CDR1 is MNHEY and CDR2 SVGAGI. This CDR3 comprises 12 residues.

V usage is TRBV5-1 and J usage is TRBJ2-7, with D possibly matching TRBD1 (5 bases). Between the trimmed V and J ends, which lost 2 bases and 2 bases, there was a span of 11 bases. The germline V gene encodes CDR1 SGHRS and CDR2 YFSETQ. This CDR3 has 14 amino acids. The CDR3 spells CASSFGMTAYEQYF. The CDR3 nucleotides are TGCGCCAGCAGCTTCGGTATGACAGCCTACGAGCAGTACTTC.

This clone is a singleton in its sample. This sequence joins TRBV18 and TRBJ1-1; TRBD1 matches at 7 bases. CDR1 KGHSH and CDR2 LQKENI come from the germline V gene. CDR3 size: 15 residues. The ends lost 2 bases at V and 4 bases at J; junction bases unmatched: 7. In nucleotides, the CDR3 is TGTGCCAGCTCACCAACGAAGGGGGCGGGCACTGAAGCTTTCTTT. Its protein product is CASSPTKGAGTEAFF. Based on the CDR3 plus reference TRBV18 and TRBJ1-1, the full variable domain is NAGVMQNPRHLVRRRGQEARLRCSPMKGHSHVYWYRQLPEEGLKFMVYLQKENIIDESGMPKERFSAEFPKEGPSILRIQQVVRGDSAAYFCASSPTKGAGTEAFFGQGTRLTVV.

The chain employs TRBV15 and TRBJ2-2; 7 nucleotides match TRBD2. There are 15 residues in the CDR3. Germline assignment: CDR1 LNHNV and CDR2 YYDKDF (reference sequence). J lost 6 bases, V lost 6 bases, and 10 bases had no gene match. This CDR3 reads CATRTGGPGPGELFF. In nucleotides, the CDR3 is TGTGCCACCAGGACGGGAGGCCCTGGACCCGGGGAGCTGTTTTTT.

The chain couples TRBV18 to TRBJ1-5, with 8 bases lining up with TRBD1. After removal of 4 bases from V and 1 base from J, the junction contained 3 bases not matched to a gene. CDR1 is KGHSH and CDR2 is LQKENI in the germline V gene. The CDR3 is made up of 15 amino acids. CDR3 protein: CASSLHRGSNQPQHF. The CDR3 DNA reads TGTGCCAGCTCACTACACAGGGGGAGCAATCAGCCCCAGCATTTT.